These 10 T cell receptor beta chains share one sample of origin, sequenced in a study of OX40 agonist ivuxolimab in advanced cancers. Assay: immunoSEQ multiplex PCR; the TCRdb copy retains only in-frame clones and omits some. Altogether under 80,000 clones are present, 87% being singletons, with the ten largest covering just over 2%. Sequences were derived from CD4+ or CD8+ T cells sorted from blood, sampled in a trial of the OX40 agonist ivuxolimab. These receptors came from an adult with an advanced solid tumor such as melanoma, head and neck, liver or kidney cancer.

This chain links TRBV28 with TRBJ1-1; D remains unclear. The CDR3 spans 13 residues. V lost 4 bases and J lost 4, with 10 bases in between. Germline assignment: CDR1 MDHEN and CDR2 SYDVKM. CDR3 loop: CASSSFDGTEAFF. For the CDR3, the DNA is TGTGCCAGCAGTTCTTTTGACGGCACTGAAGCTTTCTTT.

The chain has TRBV13 and TRBJ2-7; D is perhaps TRBD2 (6 bases). V was pared by 3 bases and J by 6 bases, with 9 bases between. Germline V gives CDR1 PRHDT, CDR2 FYEKMQ (reference sequence). CDR3 length: 12 residues. The DNA of the CDR3 is TGTGCCAGCAGCTTGACCGGGGGCGAGCAGTACTTC. This sequence encodes CASSLTGGEQYF.

The V gene is TRBV5-4, the J gene TRBJ2-5; D may correspond to TRBD1 or TRBD2 (5 bases each). The CDR3 covers 12 residues. CDR1 is SGHNT and CDR2 is YYREEE in the germline V gene (reference sequence). Trimming pared 5 bases from V and 5 bases from J, leaving 10 bases between. DNA of the CDR3: TGTGCCAGCAGACTAGGGGCGGAGACCCAGTACTTC. Amino acids: CASRLGAETQYF.

This chain joins TRBV21-1 and TRBJ1-1; TRBD1, as called in the table, went unchecked against the DNA. TRBV21-1 is a documented pseudogene. The CDR3 totals 16 residues. The DNA of the CDR3 is TGTGCCAGCAGCAAAGCGCTAGACAGGGGAAGGACTGAAGCTTTCTTT. Amino acids: CASSKALDRGRTEAFF.

The chain employs TRBV7-9 and TRBJ1-5; 7 bases agree with TRBD1. V was pared by 5 bases and J by 13 bases, with 17 bases of the junction left unmatched. The CDR3 is 15 amino acids. From germline, CDR1 is SEHNR and CDR2 FQNEAQ (reference sequence). CDR3 sequence (DNA): TGTGCCAGCAGCGCACCCGGGACAGCCGAAGGATATCAGCATTTT. Translation: CASSAPGTAEGYQHF.

The V gene is TRBV30, the J gene TRBJ1-5, with 9 bases matching TRBD1. The CDR3 covers 13 residues. Germline V gene data show CDR1 as GTSNPN and CDR2 as SVGIG (reference sequence). Trimming at V came to 2 bases and at J to 5 bases, leaving 1 base not matched to a gene. CDR3 residues: CAWSRTGDQPQHF. Written as DNA, the CDR3 is TGTGCCTGGAGTCGGACAGGGGATCAGCCCCAGCATTTT.

The chain has TRBV7-8 and TRBJ2-1; possible D gene TRBD2, 6 bases. The V and J ends lost 1 base and 7 bases respectively, with 11 bases between them. The germline gives CDR1 SGHVS, CDR2 FQNEAQ. This CDR3 region has 14 residues. The CDR3: CASSLGRGLNEQFF. The CDR3 DNA is TGTGCCAGCAGCTTAGGGAGGGGCCTTAATGAGCAGTTCTTC.

The chain joins TRBV9 to TRBJ2-2, with D uncertain. Germline CDR1 reads SGDLS; CDR2 reads YYNGEE. V was pared by 4 bases and J by 0 bases, with 13 bases between. CDR3 size: 16 residues. DNA for the CDR3: TGTGCCAGCAGCTCCCGGGCAGACGCGAACACCGGGGAGCTGTTTTTT. Its protein is CASSSRADANTGELFF.

This chain connects TRBV7-2 to TRBJ2-3; TRBD2 is a possible D gene (5 bases). The CDR3 runs 14 residues. Germline V lookup: CDR1 SGHTA, CDR2 FQGNSA. Trimming cost V 3 bases and J 2 bases, with 9 bases left between them. The CDR3 DNA sequence: TGTGCCAGCAGCTTCGGGGTTTTCACAGATACGCAGTATTTT. Its protein is CASSFGVFTDTQYF.

This rearrangement joins TRBV7-2 to TRBJ2-4; D gene ambiguous. Trimming stripped 5 bases from V and 15 bases from J, with 20 bases between. The CDR3 consists of 13 residues. Germline V gene sequence: CDR1 SGHTA, CDR2 FQGNSA. The DNA for the CDR3 is TGTGCCAGCAGCCCCGGGCTGCCAAACGATCGGTACTTC. As protein: CASSPGLPNDRYF.